The 27 T cell receptor beta chains reported below all come from one sample, sequenced in a study of OX40 agonist ivuxolimab in advanced cancers. Assay used: immunoSEQ multiplex PCR; TCRdb lists only in-frame clones, some missing. This table has approximately 97,000 clones, 86% appearing once. The material was CD4+ or CD8+ T cells sorted from blood, obtained in a trial of the OX40 agonist ivuxolimab. The receptors come from an adult with an advanced solid tumor such as melanoma, head and neck, liver or kidney cancer.

This clone was observed once. The chain links TRBV27 to TRBJ2-1; 10 bases agree with TRBD2. CDR3 length: 18 residues. Germline loops: CDR1 MNHEY, CDR2 SMNVEV (reference sequence). V trimming: 6 bases; J trimming: 4 bases; junction bases outside the gene matches: 15. The CDR3 bases are TGTGCCAGCAGCCAAAAGGGACTAGCGTCTCCCTCTTACAATGAGCAGTTCTTC. Translation: CASSQKGLASPSYNEQFF.

The chain carries TRBV6-5 and TRBJ1-2; D unresolved. The CDR3 has 14 amino acids. V lost 0 bases and J lost 5, with 10 bases in between. Per germline, CDR1 MNHEY and CDR2 SVGAGI. The CDR3 region is CASSYSLDPYGYTF. The CDR3 DNA reads TGTGCCAGCAGTTACTCCCTTGATCCGTATGGCTACACCTTC.

About this clone itself: Germline and junction disagree at one end, which may indicate a read error. This chain uses TRBV19 with TRBJ1-2; a possible D gene is TRBD1 (6 bases). The length of the CDR3 is 15 residues. In germline, CDR1 is LNHDA, CDR2 SQIVND (reference sequence). The DNA for the CDR3 is TGTGCCAGTAGAATAGCTTCGACAGGCGGCTATGGCTACACCTTC. Its protein product is CASRIASTGGYGYTF.

This clone was observed a few times. The rearrangement uses TRBV5-1 and TRBJ2-4; D may be TRBD2 (5 bases). This CDR3 comprises 13 residues. Germline V gives CDR1 SGHRS, CDR2 YFSETQ. The V end lost 7 bases, the J end lost 4 bases, and 12 bases lay between the germline ends. The CDR3 loop is CASSRGGKNIQYF. DNA of the CDR3: TGCGCCAGCTCGCGTGGAGGTAAAAACATTCAGTACTTC.

A note on this clone: Its ends do not fully match the called genes, so a read error is possible. V and J are TRBV5-4 and TRBJ2-5, with a possible D match to TRBD2 (6 bases). The end of the DNA fits TRBJ2-7 better, so the J call may be wrong. The germline V gene encodes CDR1 SGHNT and CDR2 YYREEE (reference sequence). CDR3 length equals 15 residues. CDR3 loop: CASSRGTFRSSEQYF. The CDR3 nucleotides read TGTGCCAGCAGCCGAGGGACTTTCCGTTCCTCCGAGCAGTACTTC.

The genes are TRBV7-3 and TRBJ1-2, with 8 positions matching TRBD1. Germline V gene sequence: CDR1 SGHTA, CDR2 FQGTGA. Trimming cost V 5 bases and J 8 bases; bases outside gene matches: 10. The CDR3 loop spans 14 amino acids. CDR3 amino acids: CASSPQGAVGGYTF. In nucleotides, the CDR3 is TGTGCCAGCAGCCCTCAGGGGGCGGTAGGGGGCTACACCTTC.

This clone was counted a few times. The chain uses TRBV12-5 and TRBJ2-2; D may correspond to TRBD1 or TRBD2 (5 bases each). Trimming removed 6 bases at V and 5 bases at J, with 16 bases between. Per the germline V gene, CDR1 is LGHNT and CDR2 is FRNRAP. The CDR3 length is 15 residues. CDR3 nucleotide sequence: TGTGCTAGTGGCACCGGGACGGAGAGTACCGGGGAGCTGTTTTTT. It is translated as CASGTGTESTGELFF. The full variable domain, its missing parts supplied by reference TRBV12-5 and TRBJ2-2, is DARVTQTPRHKVTEMGQEVTMRCQPILGHNTVFWYRQTMMQGLELLAYFRNRAPLDDSGMPKDRFSAEMPDATLATLKIQPSEPRDSAVYFCASGTGTESTGELFFGEGSRLTVL.

The chain joins TRBV19 to TRBJ1-5; TRBD1 matches at 7 bases. CDR1 and CDR2 from the germline V gene are LNHDA and SQIVND (reference sequence). The CDR3 sequence is 14 residues long. With 5 bases clipped from V and 7 bases from J, the junction kept 8 bases outside the gene matches. The CDR3 DNA follows: TGTGCCAGTAGTCTGACAGGGAGAAGGCAGCCCCAGCATTTT. Amino acid sequence: CASSLTGRRQPQHF.

The chain employs TRBV25-1 and TRBJ1-2, with D hard to call. V was cut by 5 bases and J by 6 bases, with 13 bases left in between. Germline CDR1 reads MGHDK; CDR2 reads SYGVNS. The CDR3 runs to 13 residues. DNA of the CDR3: TGTGCCAGCAGTTTTGCAGGAAGCCATGGCTACACCTTC. Translated: CASSFAGSHGYTF.

This chain links TRBV5-1 with TRBJ2-7; the match to TRBD1 covers 11 bases. The germline CDR1 and CDR2 sequences are SGHRS and YFSETQ. There are 15 residues in the CDR3. The V and J ends lost 4 bases and 2 bases, in that order; junction bases with no gene match: 5. CDR3 bases: TGCGCCAGCAGCCCGACGGGACAGGGGGCCTACGAGCAGTACTTC. This encodes CASSPTGQGAYEQYF.

The chain employs TRBV7-9 and TRBJ1-3; D unresolved. The CDR3 contains 16 residues. Germline assignment: CDR1 SEHNR and CDR2 FQNEAQ (reference sequence). Trimming removed 0 bases from V and 0 bases from J, with 9 bases in between. The CDR3 is CASSLARSSSGNTIYF. The CDR3 DNA reads TGTGCCAGCAGCTTAGCGAGGTCTAGCTCTGGAAACACCATATATTTT.

This clone was seen a single time. CDR3 in DNA: TGTGCCAGCAGCCCATCCGAACAGCCAGATACGCAGTATTTT. Protein sequence: CASSPSEQPDTQYF. This sequence joins TRBV4-2 and TRBJ2-3, with D unclear. This CDR3 comprises 14 residues. From germline, CDR1 is LGHNA and CDR2 YNFKEQ. V gave up 4 bases and J gave up 4 bases, with 12 bases separating them.

This rearrangement joins TRBV5-1 to TRBJ2-2; the D call may be TRBD1 or TRBD2 (5 bases each). V was shortened by 1 base and J by 7 bases, with 8 bases between the two germline ends. The germline V gene has CDR1 SGHRS and CDR2 YFSETQ. The CDR3 runs to 13 residues. CDR3 in amino acids: CASSLRGDGELFF. The DNA for the CDR3 is TGCGCCAGCAGCTTGCGGGGCGACGGGGAGCTGTTTTTT. Combining the CDR3 with reference TRBV5-1 and TRBJ2-2 gives the whole variable domain KAGVTQTPRYLIKTRGQQVTLSCSPISGHRSVSWYQQTPGQGLQFLFEYFSETQRNKGNFPGRFSGRQFSNSRSEMNVSTLELGDSALYLCASSLRGDGELFFGEGSRLTVL.

The chain links TRBV2 to TRBJ1-2; 9 bases are a match to TRBD1. The CDR3 loop spans 14 amino acids. From germline, CDR1 is SNHLY and CDR2 FYNNEI. J was trimmed by 8 bases and V by 8 bases; bases with no gene match: 12. The CDR3 coding sequence is TGTGCCAGCGGCCACAGGGGGCAAGAGGGCGGCTACACCTTC. Translated, it gives CASGHRGQEGGYTF.

This clone was picked up one time. The V call is TRBV25-1, the J call TRBJ1-1; no clear D. Between the trimmed V and J ends, which lost 3 bases and 3 bases, there was a span of 5 bases. Germline CDR1 reads MGHDK; CDR2 reads SYGVNS. The CDR3 extends over 12 amino acids. In DNA form, the CDR3 reads TGTGCCAGCAGTGATCCCTACACTGAAGCTTTCTTT. Protein product: CASSDPYTEAFF.

V is TRBV7-9 and J is TRBJ2-1, with 14 bases matching TRBD2. CDR1 SEHNR and CDR2 FQNEAQ come from the germline V gene (reference sequence). CDR3 length: 15 amino acids. Trimming at V came to 5 bases and at J to 10 bases, leaving 7 bases not matched to a gene. CDR3 coding DNA: TGTGCCAGCAGCACCGGGACTAGCGGGAGAAGAGAGCAGTTCTTC. This codes for CASSTGTSGRREQFF.

The CDR3 loop is CASSPDPHRQFF. CDR3 coding DNA: TGTGCCAGCAGCCCCGATCCCCATAGACAGTTCTTC. The chain carries TRBV6-5 and TRBJ2-1; D remains unclear. This CDR3 region has 12 residues. Germline lookup yields CDR1 MNHEY and CDR2 SVGAGI. V was pared by 6 bases and J by 13 bases, with 16 bases between.

The gene calls are TRBV2 and TRBJ2-2; maybe TRBD1 (6 bases). Between the trimmed V and J ends, which lost 6 bases and 4 bases, there was a span of 15 bases. Germline CDR1 and CDR2: SNHLY and FYNNEI. This CDR3 spans 15 amino acids. For the CDR3, the DNA is TGTGCCAGCAGGAAGGACAGACAAACCACCGGGGAGCTGTTTTTT. Translated, it gives CASRKDRQTTGELFF.

J is TRBJ1-4 and V is TRBV6-5, with D unclear. Germline CDR1 MNHEY, CDR2 SVGAGI. The V and J ends lost 6 bases and 7 bases respectively, with 12 bases between them. The CDR3 is 13 amino acids. CDR3 residues: CASSLDITEKLFF. In DNA form, the CDR3 reads TGTGCCAGCAGCTTAGACATAACTGAAAAACTGTTTTTT.

The J gene is TRBJ2-5, the V gene TRBV7-2, with 8 positions matching TRBD1. V trimming: 8 bases; J trimming: 10 bases; junction bases outside the gene matches: 12. Germline V gene data show CDR1 as SGHTA and CDR2 as FQGNSA. The CDR3 length is 13 residues. The CDR3 region is CASQRATGEDQYF. The CDR3 nucleotides read TGTGCCAGCCAAAGGGCGACAGGGGAGGACCAGTACTTC.

The chain carries TRBV5-1 and TRBJ2-3; D is uncertain. The CDR3 is 12 amino acids. With 4 bases removed from V and 6 bases from J, the gap between germline ends came to 9 bases. The V gene's germline CDR1 is SGHRS and CDR2 YFSETQ. CDR3 sequence reads: CASSLTSDTQYF. DNA for the CDR3: TGCGCCAGCAGCCTAACCTCGGATACGCAGTATTTT.

This clone was detected only a few times. The rearrangement joins TRBV11-2 to TRBJ1-4, with D possibly TRBD1 on 6 matching bases. Trimming shortened V by 3 bases and J by 5 bases, and 10 bases separated the two germline ends. Germline-derived CDR1 and CDR2 are SGHAT and FQNNGV. This CDR3 is 14 amino acids long. The DNA of the CDR3 is TGTGCCAGCAGCTTTGGGACATCAAATGAAAAACTGTTTTTT. Encoded protein: CASSFGTSNEKLFF. Using reference TRBV11-2 and TRBJ1-4 for the parts outside the CDR3, the full variable domain is EAGVAQSPRYKIIEKRQSVAFWCNPISGHATLYWYQQILGQGPKLLIQFQNNGVVDDSQLPKDRFSAERLKGVDSTLKIQPAKLEDSAVYLCASSFGTSNEKLFFGSGTQLSVL.

The chain carries TRBV6-5 and TRBJ2-1; the D is unclear. The ends were cut back, 0 bases at V and 6 bases at J, with 9 bases in the middle. The CDR3 has 14 residues. Germline V lookup: CDR1 MNHEY, CDR2 SVGAGI. The CDR3 bases are TGTGCCAGCAGTTACTCTGGCCAGCCCAATGAGCAGTTCTTC. It encodes CASSYSGQPNEQFF.

For the CDR3, the DNA is TGTGCCTGGAGTGTATCCTCTGGAAACACCATATATTTT. This gives the protein CAWSVSSGNTIYF. The V call is TRBV30, the J call TRBJ1-3; D is undetermined. This CDR3 is 13 amino acids long. Trimming cost V 0 bases and J 0 bases, with 3 bases left between them. CDR1 and CDR2 (germline): GTSNPN, SVGIG (reference sequence).

The CDR3 DNA reads TGTGCCAGTAGTATGTCGGGGGATGAGCAGTTCTTC. Residues: CASSMSGDEQFF. This chain uses TRBV19 with TRBJ2-1; D perhaps matches TRBD2 (6 bases). This CDR3 comprises 12 residues. The germline V gene encodes CDR1 LNHDA and CDR2 SQIVND (reference sequence). V lost 3 bases and J lost 8, with 8 bases in between. Full variable domain (rest looked up from reference TRBV19 and TRBJ2-1): DGGITQSPKYLFRKEGQNVTLSCEQNLNHDAMYWYRQDPGQGLRLIYYSQIVNDFQKGDIAEGYSVSREKKESFPLTVTSAQKNPTAFYLCASSMSGDEQFFGPGTRLTVL.

J is TRBJ2-6 and V is TRBV18; the match to TRBD2 covers 7 bases. Unmatched junction bases numbered 6, after V lost 4 bases and J lost 0 bases. CDR3 size: 17 residues. Germline CDR1 is KGHSH and CDR2 is LQKENI. CDR3 protein: CASSLIPGGSGANVLTF. DNA for the CDR3: TGTGCCAGCTCACTAATACCGGGAGGCTCTGGGGCCAACGTCCTGACTTTC.

The genes are TRBV5-6 and TRBJ1-2; 7 bases line up with TRBD1. Looked up from germline, CDR1 is SGHDT and CDR2 is YYEEEE. The CDR3 consists of 17 residues. The J segment lost 3 bases and the V segment lost 1 base, leaving 12 bases of the junction unmatched. The CDR3 spells CASSLYRRTGADYGYTF. The CDR3 nucleotides read TGTGCCAGCAGCTTGTATCGGCGGACAGGAGCAGACTATGGCTACACCTTC.